This T cell receptor (beta chain) was obtained from a study of OX40 agonist ivuxolimab in advanced cancers. Background on the study: Three patients, one with hepatocellular carcinoma and two with cutaneous melanoma, responded partially. Study-wide points: At 0.1 to 3.0 mg/kg and by week 6, clonal expansion occurred in CD4+ and CD8+ blood T cells. Averaged across samples, CD8+ T cells carried more expanded clones than CD4+ did. Some of the nonresponding patients also showed low levels of normalized T-cell clonal expansion.

Notes on this clone: What it binds is not known.

Losses at the gene ends were 2 bases for V and 2 bases for J; bases not matched to a gene: 8. The CDR3 extends over 16 amino acids. Germline V lookup: CDR1 MDHEN, CDR2 SYDVKM. The protocol was immunoSEQ multiplex PCR, while the TCRdb copy is restricted to in-frame clones and leaves out a portion. The table shows more than 75,000 clones, with under 95% occurring only once. This chain connects TRBV28 to TRBJ2-7, with 8 positions matching TRBD2. The sequenced sample was CD4+ or CD8+ T cells sorted from blood, obtained in a trial of the OX40 agonist ivuxolimab. The clonotype originates from an adult with an advanced solid tumor such as melanoma, head and neck, liver or kidney cancer. The CDR3 sequence: CASSLGTGLGAYEQYF. The DNA for the CDR3 is TGTGCCAGCAGTTTAGGAACGGGACTAGGCGCCTACGAGCAGTACTTC.